This T cell receptor beta chain came from a study of T cell changes during pregnancy in multiple sclerosis. Germline loops: CDR1 MNHNS, CDR2 SASEGT. This CDR3 region has 13 residues. V lost 1 base and J lost 5, with 7 bases in between. The data were produced by immunoSEQ multiplex PCR, yet TCRdb's version contains in-frame clones alone and is incomplete. The profile shows some 64,000 clones, about 90% of them singletons. The sample in question was peripheral blood, obtained in the first trimester of pregnancy. The TCR was taken from a female donor in good health, enrolled as a control in a pregnancy study. The genes are TRBV6-1 and TRBJ2-3; D unresolved. The CDR3 loop is CASSEGLRDTQYF. CDR3 DNA sequence: TGTGCCAGCAGTGAAGGGCTCAGAGATACGCAGTATTTT.